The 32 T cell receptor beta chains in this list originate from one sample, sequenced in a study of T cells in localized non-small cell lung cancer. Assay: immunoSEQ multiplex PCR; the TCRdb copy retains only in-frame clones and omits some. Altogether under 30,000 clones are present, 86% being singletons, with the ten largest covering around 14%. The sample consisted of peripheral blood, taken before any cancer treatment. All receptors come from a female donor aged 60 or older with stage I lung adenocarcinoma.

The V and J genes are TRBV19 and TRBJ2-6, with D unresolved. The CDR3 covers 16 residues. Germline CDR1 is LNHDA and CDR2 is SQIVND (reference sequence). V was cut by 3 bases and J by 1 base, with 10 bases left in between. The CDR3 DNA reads TGTGCCAGTAGTATCAATTGGGGTTCTGGGGCCAACGTCCTGACTTTC. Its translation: CASSINWGSGANVLTF.

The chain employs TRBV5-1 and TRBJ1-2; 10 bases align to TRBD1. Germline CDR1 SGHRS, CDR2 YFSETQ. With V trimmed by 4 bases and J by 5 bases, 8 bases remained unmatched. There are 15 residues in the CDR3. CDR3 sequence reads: CASSTRQGALYGYTF. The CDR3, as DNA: TGCGCCAGCAGCACCCGACAGGGGGCTCTGTATGGCTACACCTTC.

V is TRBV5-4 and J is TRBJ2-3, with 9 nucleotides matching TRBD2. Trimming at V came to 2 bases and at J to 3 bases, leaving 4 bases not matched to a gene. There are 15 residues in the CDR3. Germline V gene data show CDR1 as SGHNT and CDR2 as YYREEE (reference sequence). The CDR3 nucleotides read TGTGCCAGCAGCTTAGCGGGAGGAGGAACAGATACGCAGTATTTT. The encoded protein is CASSLAGGGTDTQYF.

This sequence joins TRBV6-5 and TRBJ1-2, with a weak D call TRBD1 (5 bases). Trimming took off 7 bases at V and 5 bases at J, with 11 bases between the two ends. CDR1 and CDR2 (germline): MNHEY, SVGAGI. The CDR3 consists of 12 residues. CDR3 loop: CASTRRGYGYTF. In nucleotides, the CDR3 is TGTGCCAGCACCCGAAGGGGTTATGGCTACACCTTC.

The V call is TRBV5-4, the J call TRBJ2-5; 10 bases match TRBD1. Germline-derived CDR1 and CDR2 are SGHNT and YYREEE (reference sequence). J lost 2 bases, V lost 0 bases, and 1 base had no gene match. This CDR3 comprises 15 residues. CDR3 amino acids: CASSLGDRGQETQYF. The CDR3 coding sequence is TGTGCCAGCAGCTTGGGGGACAGGGGACAAGAGACCCAGTACTTC.

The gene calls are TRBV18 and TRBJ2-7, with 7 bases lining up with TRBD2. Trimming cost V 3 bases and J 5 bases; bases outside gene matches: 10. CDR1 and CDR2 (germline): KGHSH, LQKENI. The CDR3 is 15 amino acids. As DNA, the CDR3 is TGTGCCAGCTCACCGTCCCTAACTAGCGTCGACGAGCAGTACTTC. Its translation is CASSPSLTSVDEQYF.

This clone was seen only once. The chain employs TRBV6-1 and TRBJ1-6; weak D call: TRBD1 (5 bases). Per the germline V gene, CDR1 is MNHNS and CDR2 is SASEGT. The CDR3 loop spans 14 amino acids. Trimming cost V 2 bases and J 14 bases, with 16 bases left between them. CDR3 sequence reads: CASSERSGTLTLHF. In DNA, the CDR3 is TGTGCCAGCAGTGAAAGATCCGGGACGTTGACCCTCCACTTT.

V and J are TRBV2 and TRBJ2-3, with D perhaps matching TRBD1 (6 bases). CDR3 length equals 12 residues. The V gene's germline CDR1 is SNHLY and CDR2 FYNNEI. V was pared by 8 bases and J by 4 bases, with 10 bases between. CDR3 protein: CASRTVPDTQYF. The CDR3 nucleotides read TGTGCCAGCCGGACAGTCCCAGATACGCAGTATTTT.

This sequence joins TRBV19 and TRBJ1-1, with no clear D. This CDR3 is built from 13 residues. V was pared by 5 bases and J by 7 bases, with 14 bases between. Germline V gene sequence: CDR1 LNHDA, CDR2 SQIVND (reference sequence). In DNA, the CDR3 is TGTGCCAGTAGTGACTGGGCAGCCCGTGAAGCTTTCTTT. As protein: CASSDWAAREAFF. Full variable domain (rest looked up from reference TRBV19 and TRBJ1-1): DGGITQSPKYLFRKEGQNVTLSCEQNLNHDAMYWYRQDPGQGLRLIYYSQIVNDFQKGDIAEGYSVSREKKESFPLTVTSAQKNPTAFYLCASSDWAAREAFFGQGTRLTVV.

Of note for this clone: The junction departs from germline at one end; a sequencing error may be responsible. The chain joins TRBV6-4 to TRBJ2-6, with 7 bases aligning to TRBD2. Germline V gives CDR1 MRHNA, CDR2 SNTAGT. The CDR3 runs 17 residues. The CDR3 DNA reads TGTGACAGCAGTGACTGGTCGGGAGGTGCTGGGGCCAACGTCCTGACTTTC. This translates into CDSSDWSGGAGANVLTF.

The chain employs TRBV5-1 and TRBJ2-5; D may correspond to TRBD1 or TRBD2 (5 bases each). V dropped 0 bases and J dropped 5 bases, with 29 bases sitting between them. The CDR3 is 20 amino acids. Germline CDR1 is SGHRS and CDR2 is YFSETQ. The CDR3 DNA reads TGCGCCAGCAGCTTGGCAGGTTTTGGCCCGGGACCCACGTGGGGGGAGACCCAGTACTTC. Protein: CASSLAGFGPGPTWGETQYF.

The CDR3 nucleotides read TGTGCCAGCAGTCTAGCCACCCAAGAGACCCAGTACTTC. It specifies CASSLATQETQYF. The chain employs TRBV7-9 and TRBJ2-5, with D maybe TRBD2 (5 bases). Germline V gene lookup returns CDR1 SEHNR and CDR2 FQNEAQ (reference sequence). V was cut by 6 bases and J by 1 base, with 9 bases left in between. This CDR3 has 13 amino acids.

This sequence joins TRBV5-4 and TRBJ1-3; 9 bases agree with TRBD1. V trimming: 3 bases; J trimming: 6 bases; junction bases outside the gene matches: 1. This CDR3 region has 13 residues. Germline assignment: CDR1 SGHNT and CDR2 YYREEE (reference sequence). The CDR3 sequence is CASSWDRENTIYF. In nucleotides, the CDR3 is TGTGCCAGCAGCTGGGACAGGGAAAACACCATATATTTT.

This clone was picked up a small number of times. CDR3 loop: CAAVTGASGNTIYF. CDR3 coding DNA: TGTGCCGCTGTGACGGGGGCTTCTGGAAACACCATATATTTT. J is TRBJ1-3 and V is TRBV6-6; D perhaps matches TRBD1 (6 bases). The germline CDR1 and CDR2 sequences are MNHNY and SVGAGI (reference sequence). V dropped 11 bases and J dropped 1 base, with 15 bases sitting between them. This CDR3 has 14 amino acids.

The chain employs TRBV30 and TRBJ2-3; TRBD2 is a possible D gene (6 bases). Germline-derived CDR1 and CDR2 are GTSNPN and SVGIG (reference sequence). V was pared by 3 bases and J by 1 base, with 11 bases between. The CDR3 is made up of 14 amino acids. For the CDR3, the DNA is TGTGCCTGGAGGGGGGAGGTCCGCACAGATACGCAGTATTTT. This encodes CAWRGEVRTDTQYF.

CDR3 amino acids: CASSVDSGYISYNEQFF. The CDR3 DNA sequence: TGTGCCAGCAGTGTCGATAGCGGATACATCTCCTACAATGAGCAGTTCTTC. The rearrangement joins TRBV6-4 to TRBJ2-1; perhaps TRBD2 as D (6 bases). This CDR3 region has 17 residues. Per germline, CDR1 MRHNA and CDR2 SNTAGT. V was cut by 4 bases and J by 0 bases, with 16 bases left in between.

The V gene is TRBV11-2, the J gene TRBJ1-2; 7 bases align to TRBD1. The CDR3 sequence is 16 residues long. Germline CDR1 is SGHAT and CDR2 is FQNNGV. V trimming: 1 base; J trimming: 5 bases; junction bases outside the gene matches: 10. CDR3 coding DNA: TGTGCCAGCAGCTTAGGCGGAACGGGACAGTTATATGGCTACACCTTC. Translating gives CASSLGGTGQLYGYTF.

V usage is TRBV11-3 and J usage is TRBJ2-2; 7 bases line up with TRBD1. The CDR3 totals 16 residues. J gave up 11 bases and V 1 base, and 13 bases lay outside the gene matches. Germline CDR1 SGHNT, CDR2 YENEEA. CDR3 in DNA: TGTGCCAGCAGCTTAGGCCAGGGACAGCCTGCTGAAGAGCTGTTTTTT. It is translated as CASSLGQGQPAEELFF.

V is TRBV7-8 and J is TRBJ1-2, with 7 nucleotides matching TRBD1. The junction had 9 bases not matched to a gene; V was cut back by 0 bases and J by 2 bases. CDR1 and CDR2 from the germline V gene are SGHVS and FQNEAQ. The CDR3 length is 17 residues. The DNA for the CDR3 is TGTGCCAGCAGCTTAGCCAATCCCGGGACAGACAACTATGGCTACACCTTC. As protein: CASSLANPGTDNYGYTF.

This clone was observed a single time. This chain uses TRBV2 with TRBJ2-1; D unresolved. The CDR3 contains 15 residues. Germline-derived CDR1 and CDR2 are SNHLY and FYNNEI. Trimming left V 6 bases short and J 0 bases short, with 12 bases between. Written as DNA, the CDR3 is TGTGCCAGCAGGGCCAGTGTGTACTCCTACAATGAGCAGTTCTTC. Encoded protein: CASRASVYSYNEQFF.

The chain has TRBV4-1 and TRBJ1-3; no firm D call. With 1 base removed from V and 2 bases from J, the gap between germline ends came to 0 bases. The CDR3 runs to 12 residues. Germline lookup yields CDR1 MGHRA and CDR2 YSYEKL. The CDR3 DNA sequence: TGCGCCAGCAGCCAAGCTGGAAACACCATATATTTT. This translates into CASSQAGNTIYF.

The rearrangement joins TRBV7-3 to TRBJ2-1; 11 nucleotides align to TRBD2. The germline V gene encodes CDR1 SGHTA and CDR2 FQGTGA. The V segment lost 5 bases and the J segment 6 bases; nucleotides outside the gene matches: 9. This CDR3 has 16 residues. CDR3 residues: CASSRSRLAGLNEQFF. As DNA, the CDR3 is TGTGCCAGCAGCCGGTCCCGACTAGCGGGGCTCAATGAGCAGTTCTTC.

The CDR3 loop reads CASSLSEGLVYEQYF. The CDR3 nucleotides are TGCGCCAGCAGCTTGTCAGAGGGACTAGTCTACGAGCAGTACTTC. The chain has TRBV4-1 and TRBJ2-7; 8 bases map to TRBD2. This CDR3 spans 15 amino acids. Trimming took 5 bases from V and 3 from J; bases not matched to a gene: 9. Germline-derived CDR1 and CDR2 are MGHRA and YSYEKL.

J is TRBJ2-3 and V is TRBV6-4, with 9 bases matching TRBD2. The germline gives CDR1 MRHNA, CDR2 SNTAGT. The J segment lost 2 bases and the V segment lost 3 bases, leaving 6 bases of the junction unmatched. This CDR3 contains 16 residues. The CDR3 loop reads CASSEGRGGATDTQYF. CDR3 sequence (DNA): TGTGCCAGCAGTGAAGGGCGGGGGGGCGCCACAGATACGCAGTATTTT.

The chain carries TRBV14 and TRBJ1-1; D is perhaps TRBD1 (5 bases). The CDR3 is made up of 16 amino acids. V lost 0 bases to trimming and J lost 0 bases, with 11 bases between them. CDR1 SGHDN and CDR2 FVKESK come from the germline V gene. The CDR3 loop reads CASSQEFGTLNTEAFF. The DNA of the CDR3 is TGTGCCAGCAGCCAAGAATTCGGGACCCTGAACACTGAAGCTTTCTTT.

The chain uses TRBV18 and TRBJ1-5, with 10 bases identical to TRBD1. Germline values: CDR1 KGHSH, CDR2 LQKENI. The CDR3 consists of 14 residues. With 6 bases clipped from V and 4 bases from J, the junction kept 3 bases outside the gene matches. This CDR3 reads CASSGQGTNQPQHF. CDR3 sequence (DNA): TGTGCCAGCTCGGGACAGGGGACGAATCAGCCCCAGCATTTT.

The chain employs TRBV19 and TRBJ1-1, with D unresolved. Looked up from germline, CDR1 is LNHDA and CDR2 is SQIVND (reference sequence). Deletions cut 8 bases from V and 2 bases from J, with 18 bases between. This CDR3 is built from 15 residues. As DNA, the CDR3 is TGTGCCAGTCGCTCACAGTCGTCATCTAACACTGAAGCTTTCTTT. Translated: CASRSQSSSNTEAFF.

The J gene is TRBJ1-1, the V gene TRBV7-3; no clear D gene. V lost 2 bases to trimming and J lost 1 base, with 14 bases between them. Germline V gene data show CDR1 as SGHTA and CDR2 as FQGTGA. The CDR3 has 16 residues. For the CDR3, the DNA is TGTGCCAGCAGCTTATTCGCTATAACAGAGAACACTGAAGCTTTCTTT. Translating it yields CASSLFAITENTEAFF.

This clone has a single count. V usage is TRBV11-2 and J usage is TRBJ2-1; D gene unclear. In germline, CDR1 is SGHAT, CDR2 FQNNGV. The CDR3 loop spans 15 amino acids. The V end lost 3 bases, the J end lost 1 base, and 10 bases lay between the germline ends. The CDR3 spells CASSFESSSYNEQFF. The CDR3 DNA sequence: TGTGCCAGCAGCTTCGAGTCTAGTTCCTACAATGAGCAGTTCTTC.

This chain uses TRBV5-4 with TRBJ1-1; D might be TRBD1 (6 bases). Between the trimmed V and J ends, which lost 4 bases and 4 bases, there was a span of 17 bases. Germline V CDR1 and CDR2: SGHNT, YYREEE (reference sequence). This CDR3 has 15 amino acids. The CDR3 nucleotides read TGTGCCAGCAGCGATCCGGGCAAAGGGGGCACTGAAGCTTTCTTT. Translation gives CASSDPGKGGTEAFF.

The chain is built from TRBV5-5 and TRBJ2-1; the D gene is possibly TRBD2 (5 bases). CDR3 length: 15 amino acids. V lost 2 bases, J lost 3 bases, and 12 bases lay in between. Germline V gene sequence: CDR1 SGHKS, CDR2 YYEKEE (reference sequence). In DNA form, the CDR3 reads TGTGCCAGCAGCTTCAGCCCGGGATACTACAATGAGCAGTTCTTC. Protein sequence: CASSFSPGYYNEQFF.

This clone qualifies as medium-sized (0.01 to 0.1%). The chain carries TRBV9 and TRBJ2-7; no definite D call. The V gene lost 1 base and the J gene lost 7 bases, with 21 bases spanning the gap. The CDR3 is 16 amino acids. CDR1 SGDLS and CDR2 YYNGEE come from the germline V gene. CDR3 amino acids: CASSVTSKSLPMEQYF. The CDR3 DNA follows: TGTGCCAGCAGCGTAACGTCAAAAAGCCTCCCTATGGAGCAGTACTTC.